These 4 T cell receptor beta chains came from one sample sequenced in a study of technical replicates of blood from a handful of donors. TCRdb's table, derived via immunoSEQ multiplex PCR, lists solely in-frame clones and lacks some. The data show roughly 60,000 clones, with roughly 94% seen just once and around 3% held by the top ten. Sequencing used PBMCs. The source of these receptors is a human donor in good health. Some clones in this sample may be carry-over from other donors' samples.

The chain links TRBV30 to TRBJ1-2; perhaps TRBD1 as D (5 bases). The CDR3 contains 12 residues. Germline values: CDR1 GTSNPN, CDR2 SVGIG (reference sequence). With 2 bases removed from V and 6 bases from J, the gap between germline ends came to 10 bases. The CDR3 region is CAWSTRVDGYTF. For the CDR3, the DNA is TGTGCCTGGAGTACCAGGGTCGATGGCTACACCTTC.

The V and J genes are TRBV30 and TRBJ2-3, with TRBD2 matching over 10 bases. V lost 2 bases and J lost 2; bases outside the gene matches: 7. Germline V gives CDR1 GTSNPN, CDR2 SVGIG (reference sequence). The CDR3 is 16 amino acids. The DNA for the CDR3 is TGTGCCTGGAGTCCCGGACTAGCGGTAGTCACAGATACGCAGTATTTT. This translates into CAWSPGLAVVTDTQYF. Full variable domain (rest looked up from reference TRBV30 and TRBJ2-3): SQTIHQWPATLVQPVGSPLSLECTVEGTSNPNLYWYRQAAGRGLQLLFYSVGIGQISSEVPQNLSASRPQDRQFILSSKKLLLSDSGFYLCAWSPGLAVVTDTQYFGPGTRLTVL.

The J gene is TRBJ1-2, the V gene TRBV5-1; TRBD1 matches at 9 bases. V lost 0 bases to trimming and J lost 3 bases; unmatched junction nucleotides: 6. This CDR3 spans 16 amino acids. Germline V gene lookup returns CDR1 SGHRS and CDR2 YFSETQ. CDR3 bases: TGCGCCAGCAGCTTGGAAGCGGGACAGGGCTACTATGGCTACACCTTC. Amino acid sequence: CASSLEAGQGYYGYTF.

The DNA for the CDR3 is TGTGCCTGGAGTGGACTAGCGGGACGCACCGGGGAGCTGTTTTTT. Translating it yields CAWSGLAGRTGELFF. The rearrangement joins TRBV30 to TRBJ2-2; 11 bases are shared with TRBD2. V dropped 1 base and J dropped 4; count of bases not matched to a gene: 2. CDR1 is GTSNPN, CDR2 SVGIG, per germline (reference sequence). This CDR3 is built from 15 residues.